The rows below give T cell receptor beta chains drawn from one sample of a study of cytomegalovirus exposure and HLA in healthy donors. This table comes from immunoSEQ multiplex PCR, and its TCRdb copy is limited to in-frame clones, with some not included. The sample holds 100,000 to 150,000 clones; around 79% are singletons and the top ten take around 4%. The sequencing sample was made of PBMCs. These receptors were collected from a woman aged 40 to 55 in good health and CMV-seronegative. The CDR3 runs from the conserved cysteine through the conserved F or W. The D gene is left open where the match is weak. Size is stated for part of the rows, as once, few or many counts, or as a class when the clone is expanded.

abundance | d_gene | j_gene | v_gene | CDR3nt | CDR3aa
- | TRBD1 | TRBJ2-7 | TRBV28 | TGTGCCAGCAGTGAAGCCGGGACAGGGGTCCCCTACGAGCAGTACTTC | CASSEAGTGVPYEQYF
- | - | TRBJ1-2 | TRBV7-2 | TGTGCCAGCAGCTTACAGAGGGCTCATCACTATGGCTACACCTTC | CASSLQRAHHYGYTF
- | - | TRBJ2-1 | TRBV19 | TGTGCCAGTAGTATTAGTCTCACTAGCCGTTGGGGGGAGCAGTTCTTC | CASSISLTSRWGEQFF
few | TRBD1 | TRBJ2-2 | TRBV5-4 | TGTGCCAGCAGCCCGGGACAGGGGAACACCGGGGAGCTGTTTTTT | CASSPGQGNTGELFF
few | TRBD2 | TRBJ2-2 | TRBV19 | TGTGCCAGTAGTATGGGGGAGGGGACCGGGGAGCTGTTTTTT | CASSMGEGTGELFF
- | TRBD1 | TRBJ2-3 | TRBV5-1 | TGCGCCAGCAGTTCCGACAGGGGCGGGGACACAGATACACAGTATTTT | CASSSDRGGDTDTQYF
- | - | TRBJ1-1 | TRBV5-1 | TGCGCCAGCACCCTAACGCAGAACACTGAAGCTTTCTTT | CASTLTQNTEAFF
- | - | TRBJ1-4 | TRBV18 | TGTGCCAGCTCATCGCAGGCCGACTATAATGAAAAACTGTTTTTT | CASSSQADYNEKLFF
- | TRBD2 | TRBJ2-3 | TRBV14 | TGTGCCAGCAGCCGGGGACTAGCGGGGGGCACAGATACGCAGTATTTT | CASSRGLAGGTDTQYF
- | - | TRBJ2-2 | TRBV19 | TGTGCCAGTAGTATTGAAGGGAGAACCGGGGAGCTGTTTTTT | CASSIEGRTGELFF
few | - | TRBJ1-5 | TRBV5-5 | TGTGCCAGCAGCAAGACGCTGACAGCTTACAATCAGCCCCAGCATTTT | CASSKTLTAYNQPQHF
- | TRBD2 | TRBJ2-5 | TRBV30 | TGTGCCTGGAGTACCGGACTAGCGGGAGAAGAGACCCAGTACTTC | CAWSTGLAGEETQYF
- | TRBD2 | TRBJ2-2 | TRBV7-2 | TGTGCCAGCAGCGACACTAGCGGGGGGCCCGGGGAGCTGTTTTTT | CASSDTSGGPGELFF
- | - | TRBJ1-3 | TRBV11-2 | TGTGCCAGCAGCTCAACCCTGGCCTCTGGAAACACCATATATTTT | CASSSTLASGNTIYF
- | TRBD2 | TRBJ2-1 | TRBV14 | TGTGCCAGCAGCCAAGACCGGACTAGCGGGAATTTCTACGGAGTGGTAGAGCAGTTCTTC | CASSQDRTSGNFYGVVEQFF
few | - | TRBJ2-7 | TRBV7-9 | TGTGCCAGCAGCCAGGCGGGACCCGACTACGAGCAGTACTTC | CASSQAGPDYEQYF
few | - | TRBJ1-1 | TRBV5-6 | TGTGCCAGCAAGCCGTTGGCGAGGCGGAACACTGAAGCTTTCTTT | CASKPLARRNTEAFF
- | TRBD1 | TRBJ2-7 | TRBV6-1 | TGTGCCAGCACGGACAGGTACGAGCAGTACTTC | CASTDRYEQYF
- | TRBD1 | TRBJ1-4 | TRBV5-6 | TGTGCCAGCAGCCGGACAGGGTTAAGTGAAAAACTGTTTTTT | CASSRTGLSEKLFF
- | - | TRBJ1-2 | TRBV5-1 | TGCGCCAGCAGCTTGGGATTGGAGGGTACGACGAGTCTAGTAGACTACACCTTC | CASSLGLEGTTSLVDYTF
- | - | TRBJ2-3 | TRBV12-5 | TGTGCTAGTGGTTCGGGAGATACGCAGTATTTT | CASGSGDTQYF
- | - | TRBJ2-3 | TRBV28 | TGTGCCAGCAGGTCGGTTTTGGGCGAAGCAGGCACAGATACGCAGTATTTT | CASRSVLGEAGTDTQYF
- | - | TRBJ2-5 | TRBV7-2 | TGTGCCAGCAGTCCTAGTGGTAGCGGACTACAAGAGACCCAGTACTTC | CASSPSGSGLQETQYF
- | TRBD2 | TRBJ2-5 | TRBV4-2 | TGTGCCAGCAGCCTGACCCCCACTAGCGGGGAGGAGACCCAGTACTTC | CASSLTPTSGEETQYF
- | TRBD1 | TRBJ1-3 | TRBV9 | TGTGCCAGCAGCGTAGGGACAGGGGGGCATCTGGGAGGAAACACCATATATTTT | CASSVGTGGHLGGNTIYF
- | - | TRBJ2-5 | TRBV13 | TGTGCCAGCAGCGCCCTTGGGAGTGGGACCCAGTACTTC | CASSALGSGTQYF
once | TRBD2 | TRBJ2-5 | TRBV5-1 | TGCGCCAGCAGCTTGAATAGCGGGATCCAAGAGACCCAGTACTTC | CASSLNSGIQETQYF
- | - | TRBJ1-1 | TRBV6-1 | TGTGCCAGCAAGACCGACGGCGGTGAAGCTTTCTTT | CASKTDGGEAFF
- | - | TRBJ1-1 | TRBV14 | TGTGCCAGCAGCCAAGGGGCGGGAAAGTCCCCTGAAGCTTTCTTT | CASSQGAGKSPEAFF
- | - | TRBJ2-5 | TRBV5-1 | TGCGCCAGCAGCTCCAGTAGAGACCGAGCGGGCCAAGAGACCCAGTACTTC | CASSSSRDRAGQETQYF
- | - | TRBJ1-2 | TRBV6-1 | TGTGCCAGCCGGCCCACCATGACGGGAAACTATGGCTACACCTTC | CASRPTMTGNYGYTF
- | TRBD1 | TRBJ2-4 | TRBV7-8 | TGTGCCAGCAGCCAGAGACAGGGGGTCTACATTCAGTACTTC | CASSQRQGVYIQYF
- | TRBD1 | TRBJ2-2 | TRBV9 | TGTGCCAGCAGCGATCCGGGACAGGGCGCCGGGGAGCTGTTTTTT | CASSDPGQGAGELFF
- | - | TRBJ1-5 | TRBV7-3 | TGTGCCAGCAGCTTAACAGCAGGGCAGCCCCAGCATTTT | CASSLTAGQPQHF
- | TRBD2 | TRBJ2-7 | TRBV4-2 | TGTGCCAGCAGCCGGACCGTCACTAGCGGTGCCTACGAGCAGTACTTC | CASSRTVTSGAYEQYF
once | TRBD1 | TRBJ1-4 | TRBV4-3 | TGCGCCAGCAGCCAAGAGTTGGTACAGGGGCCAACTAATGAAAAACTGTTTTTT | CASSQELVQGPTNEKLFF
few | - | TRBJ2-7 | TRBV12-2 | TGTGCGGAAAATCCTCTGGACAGGATTGGCGAGCAGTACTTC | CAENPLDRIGEQYF
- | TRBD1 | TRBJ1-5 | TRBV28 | TGTGCCAGCACTAAGATACAGGGGGGAAATCAGCCCCAGCATTTT | CASTKIQGGNQPQHF
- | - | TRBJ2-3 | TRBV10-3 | TGTGCCACGAGGACAGAAAGCACAGATACGCAGTATTTT | CATRTESTDTQYF
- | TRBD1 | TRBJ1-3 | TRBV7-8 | TGTGCCAGCAGAGAGGGGGCCTCTGGAAACACCATATATTTT | CASREGASGNTIYF
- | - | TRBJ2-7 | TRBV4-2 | TGTGCCAGCAGCCAAGAATCTCCCCAACGCTACGAGCAGTACTTC | CASSQESPQRYEQYF
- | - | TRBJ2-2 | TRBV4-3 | TGCGCCAGCAGCCAACGTGCGGATCCATCGTGGGTCGGGGAGCTGTTTTTT | CASSQRADPSWVGELFF
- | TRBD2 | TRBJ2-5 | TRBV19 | TGTGCCAGTAGTATGGCCGGGACTAGCGGGGGTAAGACCCAGTACTTC | CASSMAGTSGGKTQYF
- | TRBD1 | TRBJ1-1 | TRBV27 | TGTGCCAGCAGTTCTGGGACAGAGAACACTGAAGCTTTCTTT | CASSSGTENTEAFF
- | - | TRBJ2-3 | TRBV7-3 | TGTGCCAGCAGCTTAAGCGGGGGCAAAGATACGCAGTATTTT | CASSLSGGKDTQYF
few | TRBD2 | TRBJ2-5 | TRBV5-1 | TGCGCCAGCAGCTCCCGACTAGCGCAACAAGAGACCCAGTACTTC | CASSSRLAQQETQYF
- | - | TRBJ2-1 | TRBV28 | TGTGCCAGCAGTTCTGCCGATGCGACAGGTGAGGGTGAGCAGTTCTTC | CASSSADATGEGEQFF
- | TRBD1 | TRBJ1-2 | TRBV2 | TGTGCCAGCAGCCCGGGACAGGAGTCCGTCTATGGCTACACCTTC | CASSPGQESVYGYTF
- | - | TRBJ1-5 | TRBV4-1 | TGCGCCAGCAGCCAAGATCGATTTGGAGCTCAGCCCCAGCATTTT | CASSQDRFGAQPQHF
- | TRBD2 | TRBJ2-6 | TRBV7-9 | TGTTCCAGCAGCCGTTCCTTCGGGCGGGAGGGCCCCGGGGCCAACGTCCTGACTTTC | CSSSRSFGREGPGANVLTF
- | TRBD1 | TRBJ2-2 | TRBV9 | TGTGCCAGCAGCGTGGGGGGACAGGGGACGGCCGGGGAGCTGTTTTTT | CASSVGGQGTAGELFF
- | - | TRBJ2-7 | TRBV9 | TGTGCCAGCAGCGTAGCTAGTTCTCGGGGGGAGCAGTACTTC | CASSVASSRGEQYF
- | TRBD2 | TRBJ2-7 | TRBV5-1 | TGCGCCAGCAGGCTAGCGGTCAGCTCCTACGAGCAGTACTTC | CASRLAVSSYEQYF